Below, 17 T cell receptor beta chains from the same sample are listed, as sequenced in a study of human CD4 T cells and Enterobacteriaceae. The memory gate held CD4+ cells that were not CD45RA+CCR7+CD95- naive cells, over 95% pure. TCRdb's table, derived via immunoSEQ multiplex PCR, lists solely in-frame clones and lacks some. Counted here are fewer than 35,000 clones, about four fifths occurring once; the ten biggest clones make up around 0.96%. The sample taken for sequencing was memory CD4+ T cells from blood. The source is a human donor in good health.

The V call is TRBV7-2, the J call TRBJ2-5, with no clear D. The V gene lost 1 base and the J gene lost 4 bases, with 10 bases spanning the gap. The CDR3 contains 14 residues. Germline V CDR1 and CDR2: SGHTA, FQGNSA. CDR3 protein: CASSLDWLRETQYF. DNA of the CDR3: TGTGCCAGCAGCTTAGATTGGTTGAGAGAGACCCAGTACTTC.

CDR3: CATPHSTSGAPSGANVLTF. CDR3 sequence (DNA): TGTGCCACCCCACACTCGACTAGCGGGGCCCCCTCTGGGGCCAACGTCCTGACTTTC. The chain carries TRBV2 and TRBJ2-6, with 11 positions matching TRBD2. J was trimmed by 0 bases and V by 10 bases; bases with no gene match: 14. CDR1 and CDR2 from the germline V gene are SNHLY and FYNNEI. The CDR3 is made up of 19 amino acids.

V and J are TRBV7-9 and TRBJ2-1, with D possibly called TRBD1 or TRBD2 (6 bases each). The V gene lost 3 bases and the J gene lost 6 bases, with 15 bases spanning the gap. Looked up from germline, CDR1 is SEHNR and CDR2 is FQNEAQ (reference sequence). This CDR3 contains 15 residues. CDR3 DNA: TGTGCCAGCAGCTTTGGCGGCAGGGGAGGCAATGAGCAGTTCTTC. Residues: CASSFGGRGGNEQFF.

The rearrangement links TRBV11-2 to TRBJ1-5; TRBD1 aligns across 9 bases. The CDR3 loop spans 13 amino acids. V lost 5 bases to trimming and J lost 7 bases; unmatched junction nucleotides: 3. The germline V gene has CDR1 SGHAT and CDR2 FQNNGV. CDR3 bases: TGTGCCAGCAGCCAGGACAGGGGCCAGCCCCAGCATTTT. Its translation is CASSQDRGQPQHF.

A note on this clone: The junction departs from germline at one end; a sequencing error may be responsible. This chain uses TRBV5-1 with TRBJ2-6; D is possibly TRBD1 or TRBD2 (6 bases each). Germline V gives CDR1 SGHRS, CDR2 YFSETQ. This CDR3 region has 17 residues. The CDR3 protein is CASSGGTSVSGANVLAF. The CDR3 region has the DNA TGCGCCAGCAGCGGCGGGACAAGTGTGTCTGGGGCCAACGTCCTGGCTTTC.

This chain joins TRBV25-1 and TRBJ2-3, with 8 bases fitting TRBD2. The CDR3 runs to 17 residues. J gave up 4 bases and V 1 base, and 10 bases lay outside the gene matches. Germline loops: CDR1 MGHDK, CDR2 SYGVNS. As DNA, the CDR3 is TGTGCCAGCAGTGAATCGGGACTAGTTAATATCCCAGATACGCAGTATTTT. It codes for CASSESGLVNIPDTQYF.

This chain links TRBV5-1 with TRBJ1-4, with D perhaps matching TRBD1 (6 bases). This CDR3 contains 15 residues. Germline CDR1 and CDR2: SGHRS and YFSETQ. Between the trimmed V and J ends, which lost 4 bases and 2 bases, there was a span of 12 bases. DNA for the CDR3: TGCGCCAGCAGCGAAAAGGGACACACTAATGAAAAACTGTTTTTT. Translated: CASSEKGHTNEKLFF.

This clone is a singleton in its sample. V gene TRBV19 combines with J gene TRBJ2-5; D tentatively fits TRBD1 or TRBD2 (6 bases each). Germline V gene sequence: CDR1 LNHDA, CDR2 SQIVND (reference sequence). The CDR3 spans 15 residues. The ends were cut back, 4 bases at V and 2 bases at J, with 14 bases in the middle. The CDR3 DNA is TGTGCCAGTAGTACAAATATAGGGGGGCAAGAGACCCAGTACTTC. Translated: CASSTNIGGQETQYF.

This chain joins TRBV7-2 and TRBJ1-5, with TRBD1 identical over 9 bases. V lost 5 bases and J lost 6; bases outside the gene matches: 8. Germline V gene data show CDR1 as SGHTA and CDR2 as FQGNSA. The CDR3 runs 15 residues. The CDR3 sequence: CASSPGQGQGQPQHF. CDR3 nucleotides: TGTGCCAGCAGCCCAGGACAGGGACAGGGTCAGCCCCAGCATTTT.

The chain uses TRBV30 and TRBJ1-2; D remains unclear. CDR3 length: 13 residues. Per germline, CDR1 GTSNPN and CDR2 SVGIG (reference sequence). V gave up 3 bases and J gave up 2 bases, with 10 bases separating them. Here the CDR3 DNA reads TGTGCCTGGAGGGAACTAATAAACTATGGCTACACCTTC. It encodes CAWRELINYGYTF.

The genes are TRBV7-9 and TRBJ2-4; weak D call: TRBD1 (5 bases). V dropped 5 bases and J dropped 6 bases, with 11 bases sitting between them. CDR1 and CDR2 from the germline V gene are SEHNR and FQNEAQ (reference sequence). The CDR3 has 13 residues. The CDR3 coding sequence is TGTGCCAGCAGCGTCAGGGTTCCAAACATTCAGTACTTC. It specifies CASSVRVPNIQYF.

The CDR3 DNA is TGTGCCAGTGGCGGAATTAGCGGGGGAGAGACCCAGTACTTC. It codes for CASGGISGGETQYF. This chain joins TRBV6-6 and TRBJ2-5, with 9 bases aligning to TRBD2. Germline V gene lookup returns CDR1 MNHNY and CDR2 SVGAGI (reference sequence). J gave up 4 bases and V 9 bases, and 9 bases lay outside the gene matches. CDR3 length: 14 amino acids.

The chain uses TRBV6-5 and TRBJ1-2; 7 bases are shared with TRBD1. This CDR3 has 14 amino acids. J gave up 2 bases and V 6 bases, and 6 bases lay outside the gene matches. CDR1 MNHEY and CDR2 SVGAGI come from the germline V gene. The CDR3 region is CASRAGQRNYGYTF. As DNA, the CDR3 is TGTGCCAGCAGGGCGGGACAGAGGAACTATGGCTACACCTTC.

The rearrangement uses TRBV4-1 and TRBJ2-3, with unresolved D. Between the trimmed V and J ends, which lost 0 bases and 6 bases, there was a span of 13 bases. Germline values: CDR1 MGHRA, CDR2 YSYEKL. CDR3 length: 15 amino acids. The CDR3 spells CASSQDRLIRDTQYF. The CDR3 DNA sequence: TGCGCCAGCAGCCAAGATCGTCTGATCCGGGATACGCAGTATTTT.

The J gene is TRBJ2-3, the V gene TRBV7-8, with D possibly matching TRBD1 (5 bases). With the DNA end fitting TRBJ1-5 better, the J assignment may be wrong. CDR1 is SGHVS, CDR2 FQNEAQ, per germline. The CDR3 runs to 18 residues. The CDR3 is CASSLGSPDMTGRRTQHF. Here the CDR3 DNA reads TGTGCCAGCAGCTTAGGATCCCCAGATATGACGGGGCGGAGAACTCAGCATTTT.

This rearrangement joins TRBV5-6 to TRBJ2-3, with 7 bases that match TRBD2. V trimming: 4 bases; J trimming: 9 bases; junction bases outside the gene matches: 11. This CDR3 is built from 14 residues. Germline CDR1 is SGHDT and CDR2 is YYEEEE. As DNA, the CDR3 is TGTGCCAGCAGCAGGGGAGGGGAACGGAGGACGCAGTATTTT. The encoded protein is CASSRGGERRTQYF.

A few counts support this clone. This chain connects TRBV7-2 to TRBJ2-3; D remains unclear. CDR3 length equals 16 residues. Germline CDR1 is SGHTA and CDR2 is FQGNSA. Trimming took 2 bases from V and 1 from J, leaving 13 bases between them. CDR3 amino acids: CASSLTFSMGTDTQYF. DNA of the CDR3: TGTGCCAGCAGCTTAACTTTTAGCATGGGCACAGATACGCAGTATTTT.